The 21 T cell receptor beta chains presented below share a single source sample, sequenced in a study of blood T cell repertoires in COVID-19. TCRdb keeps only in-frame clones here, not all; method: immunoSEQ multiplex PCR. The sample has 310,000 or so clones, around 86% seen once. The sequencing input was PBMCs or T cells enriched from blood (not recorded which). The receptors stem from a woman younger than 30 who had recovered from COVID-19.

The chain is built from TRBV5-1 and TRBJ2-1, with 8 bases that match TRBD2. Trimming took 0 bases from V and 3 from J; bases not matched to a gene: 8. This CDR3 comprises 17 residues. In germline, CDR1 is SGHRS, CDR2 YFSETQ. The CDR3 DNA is TGCGCCAGCAGCTTGGGTGTTAGCGGGGCCTTCTACAATGAGCAGTTCTTC. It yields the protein CASSLGVSGAFYNEQFF.

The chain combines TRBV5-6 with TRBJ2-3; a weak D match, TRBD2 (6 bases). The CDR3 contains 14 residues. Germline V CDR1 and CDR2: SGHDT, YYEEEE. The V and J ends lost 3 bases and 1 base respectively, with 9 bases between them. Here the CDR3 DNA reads TGTGCCAGCAGCTCGACGGGAGGCACAGATACGCAGTATTTT. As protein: CASSSTGGTDTQYF.

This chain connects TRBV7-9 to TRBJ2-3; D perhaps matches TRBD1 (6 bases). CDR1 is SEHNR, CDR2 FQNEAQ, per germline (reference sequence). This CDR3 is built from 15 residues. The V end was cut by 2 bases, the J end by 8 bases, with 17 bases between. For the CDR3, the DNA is TGTGCCAGCAGCTTAAGGGGGAACACAGGGTCTACGCAGTATTTT. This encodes CASSLRGNTGSTQYF.

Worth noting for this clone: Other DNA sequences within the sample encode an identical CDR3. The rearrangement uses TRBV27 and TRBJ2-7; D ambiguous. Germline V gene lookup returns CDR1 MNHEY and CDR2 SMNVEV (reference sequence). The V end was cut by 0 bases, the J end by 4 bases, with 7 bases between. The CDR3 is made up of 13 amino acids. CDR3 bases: TGTGCCAGCAGTTTATCGGTAACTTACGAGCAGTACTTC. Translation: CASSLSVTYEQYF.

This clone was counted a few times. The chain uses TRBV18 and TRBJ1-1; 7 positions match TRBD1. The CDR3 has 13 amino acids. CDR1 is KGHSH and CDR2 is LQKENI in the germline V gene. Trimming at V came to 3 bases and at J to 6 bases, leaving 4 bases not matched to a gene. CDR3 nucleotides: TGTGCCAGCTCACCTCGGGACAGAGCTGAAGCTTTCTTT. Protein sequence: CASSPRDRAEAFF.

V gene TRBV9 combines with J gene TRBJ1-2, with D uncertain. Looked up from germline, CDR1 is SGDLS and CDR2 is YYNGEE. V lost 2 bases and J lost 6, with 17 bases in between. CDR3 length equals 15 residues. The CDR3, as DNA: TGTGCCAGCAGCGTTACACCCTTCGGGGAGGATGGCTACACCTTC. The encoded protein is CASSVTPFGEDGYTF.

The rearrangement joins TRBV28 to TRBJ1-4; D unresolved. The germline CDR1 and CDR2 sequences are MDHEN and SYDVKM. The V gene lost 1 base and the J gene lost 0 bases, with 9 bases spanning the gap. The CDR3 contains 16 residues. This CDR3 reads CASSLFQAATNEKLFF. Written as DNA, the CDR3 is TGTGCCAGCAGTTTATTTCAGGCAGCAACTAATGAAAAACTGTTTTTT. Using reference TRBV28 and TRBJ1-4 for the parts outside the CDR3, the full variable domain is DVKVTQSSRYLVKRTGEKVFLECVQDMDHENMFWYRQDPGLGLRLIYFSYDVKMKEKGDIPEGYSVSREKKERFSLILESASTNQTSMYLCASSLFQAATNEKLFFGSGTQLSVL.

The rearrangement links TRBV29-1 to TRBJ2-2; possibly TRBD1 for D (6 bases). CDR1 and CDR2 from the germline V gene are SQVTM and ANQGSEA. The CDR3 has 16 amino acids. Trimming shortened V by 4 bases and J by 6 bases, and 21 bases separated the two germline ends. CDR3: CSVVLVEAGVAGELFF. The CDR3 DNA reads TGCAGCGTTGTTCTGGTGGAGGCAGGGGTGGCCGGGGAGCTGTTTTTT.

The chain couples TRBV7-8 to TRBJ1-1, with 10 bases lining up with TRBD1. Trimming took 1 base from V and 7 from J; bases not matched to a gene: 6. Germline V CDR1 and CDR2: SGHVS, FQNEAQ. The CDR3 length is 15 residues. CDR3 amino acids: CASSLDRTGGVEAFF. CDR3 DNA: TGTGCCAGCAGCTTAGACAGGACAGGGGGTGTTGAAGCTTTCTTT.

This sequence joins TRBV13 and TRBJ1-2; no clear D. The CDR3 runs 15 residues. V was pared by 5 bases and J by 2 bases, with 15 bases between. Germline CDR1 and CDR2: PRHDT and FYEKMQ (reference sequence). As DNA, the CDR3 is TGTGCCAGCAGCAGAATAGCGTTTGAAAACTATGGCTACACCTTC. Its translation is CASSRIAFENYGYTF.

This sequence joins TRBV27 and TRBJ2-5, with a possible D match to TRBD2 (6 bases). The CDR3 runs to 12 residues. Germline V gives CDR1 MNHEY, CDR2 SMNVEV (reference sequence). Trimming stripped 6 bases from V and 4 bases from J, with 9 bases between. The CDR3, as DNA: TGTGCCAGCAGCCCAGCGGGAGAGACCCAGTACTTC. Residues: CASSPAGETQYF.

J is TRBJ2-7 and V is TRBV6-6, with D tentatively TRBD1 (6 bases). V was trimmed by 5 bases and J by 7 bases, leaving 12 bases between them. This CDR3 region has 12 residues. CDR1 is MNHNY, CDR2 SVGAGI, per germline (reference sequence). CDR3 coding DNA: TGTGCCAGCAGTCCTACAGGGTGGGAGCAGTACTTC. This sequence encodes CASSPTGWEQYF.

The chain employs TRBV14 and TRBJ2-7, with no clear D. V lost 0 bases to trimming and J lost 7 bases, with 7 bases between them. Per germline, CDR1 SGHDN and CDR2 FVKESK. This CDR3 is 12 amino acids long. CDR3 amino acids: CASSQDFAEQYF. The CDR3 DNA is TGTGCCAGCAGCCAAGATTTTGCGGAGCAGTACTTC. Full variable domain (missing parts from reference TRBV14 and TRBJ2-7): EAGVTQFPSHSVIEKGQTVTLRCDPISGHDNLYWYRRVMGKEIKFLLHFVKESKQDESGMPNNRFLAERTGGTYSTLKVQPAELEDSGVYFCASSQDFAEQYFGPGTRLTVT.

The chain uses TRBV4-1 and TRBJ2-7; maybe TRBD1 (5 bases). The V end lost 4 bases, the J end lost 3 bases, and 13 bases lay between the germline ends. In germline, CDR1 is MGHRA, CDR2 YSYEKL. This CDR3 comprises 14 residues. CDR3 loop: CASSLRQGSYEQYF. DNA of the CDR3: TGCGCCAGCAGCCTCCGGCAGGGAAGCTACGAGCAGTACTTC.

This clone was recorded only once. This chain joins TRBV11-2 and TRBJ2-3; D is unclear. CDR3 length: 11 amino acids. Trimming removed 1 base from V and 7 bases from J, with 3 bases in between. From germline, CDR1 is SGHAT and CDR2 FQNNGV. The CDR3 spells CASSLANTQYF. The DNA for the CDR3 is TGTGCCAGCAGCTTAGCCAATACGCAGTATTTT.

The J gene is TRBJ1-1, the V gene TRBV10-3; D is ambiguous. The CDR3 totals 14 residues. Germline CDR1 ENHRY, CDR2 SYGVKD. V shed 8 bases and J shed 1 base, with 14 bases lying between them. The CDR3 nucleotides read TGTGCCATCGGGAGGGAGGTTGAGAACACTGAAGCTTTCTTT. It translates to CAIGREVENTEAFF.

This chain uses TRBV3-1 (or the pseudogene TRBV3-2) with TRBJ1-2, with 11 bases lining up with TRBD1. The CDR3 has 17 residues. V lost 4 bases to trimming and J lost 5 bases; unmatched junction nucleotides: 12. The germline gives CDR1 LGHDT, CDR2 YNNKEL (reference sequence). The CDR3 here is CASSRYGQGAVGYGYTF. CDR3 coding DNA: TGTGCCAGCAGCCGTTATGGACAGGGGGCAGTCGGTTATGGCTACACCTTC.

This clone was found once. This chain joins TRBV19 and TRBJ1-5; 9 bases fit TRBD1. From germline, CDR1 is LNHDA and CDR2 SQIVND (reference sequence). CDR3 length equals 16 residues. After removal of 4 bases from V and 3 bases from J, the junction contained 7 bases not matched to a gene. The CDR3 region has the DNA TGTGCCAGTAGTACATTCCGGGACAGGGTCAATCAGCCCCAGCATTTT. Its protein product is CASSTFRDRVNQPQHF.

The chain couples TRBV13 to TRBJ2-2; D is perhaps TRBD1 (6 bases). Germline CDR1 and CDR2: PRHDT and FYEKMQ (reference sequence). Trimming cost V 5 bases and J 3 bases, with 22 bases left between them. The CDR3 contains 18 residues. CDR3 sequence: CASSNPEPGDRYTGELFF. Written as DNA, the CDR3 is TGTGCCAGCAGCAACCCCGAGCCAGGGGACCGATACACCGGGGAGCTGTTTTTT.

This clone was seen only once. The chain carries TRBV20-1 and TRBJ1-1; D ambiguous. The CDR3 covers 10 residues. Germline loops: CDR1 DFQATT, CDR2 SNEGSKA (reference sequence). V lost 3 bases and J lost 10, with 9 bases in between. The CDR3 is CSASEFPAFF. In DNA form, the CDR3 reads TGCAGTGCTAGCGAGTTTCCAGCTTTCTTT.

CDR3: CASSPSLAGALQETQYF. The CDR3 coding sequence is TGTGCCAGCAGCCCATCACTAGCGGGGGCCCTCCAAGAGACCCAGTACTTC. The chain combines TRBV13 with TRBJ2-5; 11 bases fit TRBD2. This CDR3 comprises 17 residues. The V gene's germline CDR1 is PRHDT and CDR2 FYEKMQ (reference sequence). V lost 5 bases, J lost 1 base, and 9 bases stayed unmatched.